Sequencing of this TCR beta chain was carried out in a study of cytomegalovirus exposure and HLA in healthy donors. Study-wide context: Out of 398 genotyped donors, roughly 80% belonged to the Caucasian-associated ancestry cluster. Study results and limitations: An analysis done earlier found most TCR beta V segments productive about 87% or about 30% of the time. TCR beta chains associated with HLA were, in a later analysis, more clonally expanded than equally common others. With later analysis, a missense DCLRE1C variant became linked to TCR beta V- and J-gene trimming.

Concerning this clone itself: Its cognate antigen is unknown.

PCR primers comprised 60 Vbeta and 13 Jbeta primers. Some clones are missing from TCRdb's copy, which holds only in-frame ones; the method was immunoSEQ multiplex PCR. The data hold tens of thousands of clones, with nearly 70% observed a single time. V dropped 1 base and J dropped 5; count of bases not matched to a gene: 5. Germline CDR1 SGHNT, CDR2 YENEEA. This CDR3 has 15 residues. This receptor was identified in a man between 45 and 60 years old in good health and CMV-seronegative. The chain employs TRBV11-3 and TRBJ2-1, with TRBD2 matching 7 bases. The sequenced sample was PBMCs. The DNA for the CDR3 is TGTGCCAGCAGCTTAGGTGGAGCGGGGAACAATGAGCAGTTCTTC. It is translated as CASSLGGAGNNEQFF.